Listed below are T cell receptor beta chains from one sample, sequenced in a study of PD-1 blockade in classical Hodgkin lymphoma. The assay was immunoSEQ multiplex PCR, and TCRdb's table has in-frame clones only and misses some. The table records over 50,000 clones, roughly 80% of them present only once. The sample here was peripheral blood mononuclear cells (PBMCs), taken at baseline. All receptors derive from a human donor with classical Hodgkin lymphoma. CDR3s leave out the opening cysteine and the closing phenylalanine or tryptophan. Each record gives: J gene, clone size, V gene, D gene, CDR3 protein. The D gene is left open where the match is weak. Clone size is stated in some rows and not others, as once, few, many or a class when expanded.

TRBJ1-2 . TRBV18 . ASSPPARENYGYT
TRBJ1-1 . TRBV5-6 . ASRHWGGFTEAF
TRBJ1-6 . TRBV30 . AWARLDSRYNSPLH
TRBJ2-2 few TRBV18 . ASSPFEQPNTGELF
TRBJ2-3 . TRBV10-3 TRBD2 AIGREGVDTQY
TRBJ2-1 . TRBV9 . ASSVVELNLNEQF
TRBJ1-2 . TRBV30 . AWSVGGGNYGYT
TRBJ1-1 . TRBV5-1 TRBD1 ASSLGDRPEAF
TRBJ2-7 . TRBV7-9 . ASSLQGAVNEQY
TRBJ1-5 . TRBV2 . ASSPDGTNQPQH
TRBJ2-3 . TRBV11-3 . ASSPSEPRQY
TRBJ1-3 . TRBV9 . ASSVNTENTIY
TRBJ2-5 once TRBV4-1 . ASSQGSTRETQY
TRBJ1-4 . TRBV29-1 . SAREQSNEKLF
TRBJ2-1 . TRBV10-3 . ASAMEGDEQF
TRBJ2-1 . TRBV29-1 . SHLPGSNSGQF
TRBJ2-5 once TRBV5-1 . ASSSSGETQY
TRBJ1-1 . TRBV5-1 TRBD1 ASSRGAGGMNTEAF
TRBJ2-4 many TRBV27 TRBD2 ASSPPSGRMMVGKNIQY
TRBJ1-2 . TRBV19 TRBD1 ASLTGGAANYGYT
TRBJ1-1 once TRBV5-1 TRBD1 ASSRQGMENTEAF
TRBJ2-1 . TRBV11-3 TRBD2 ASSPSSGTDGEQF
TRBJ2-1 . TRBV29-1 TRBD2 SVEGVRDRARLAGGPSYNEQF
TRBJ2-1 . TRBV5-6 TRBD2 ASGLAGAYNEQF
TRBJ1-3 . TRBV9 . ASSVDGRLYGNTIY
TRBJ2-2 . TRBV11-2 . ASSRASWGTGELF
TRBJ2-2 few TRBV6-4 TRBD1 ASSDSLTGENTGELF
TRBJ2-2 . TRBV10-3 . AITRTANTGELF
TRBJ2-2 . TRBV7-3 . ASSLDSSGELF
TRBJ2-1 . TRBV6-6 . ASGPPGVRNEQF
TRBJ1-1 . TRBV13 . ASSPRRGAEAF
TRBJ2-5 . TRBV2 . ASSETEGETQY
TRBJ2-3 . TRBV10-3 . AISEGDTQY
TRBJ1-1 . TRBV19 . ASSIGRDMAEAF
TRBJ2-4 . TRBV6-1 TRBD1 ASSEAYLDRAIQNIQY
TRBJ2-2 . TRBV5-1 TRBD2 ASSLRLAGVSTGELF